The T cell receptor beta chain described here comes from a study of cytomegalovirus exposure and HLA in healthy donors. Trimming cost V 2 bases and J 1 base; bases outside gene matches: 3. CDR3 length equals 14 residues. Germline-derived CDR1 and CDR2 are GTSNPN and SVGIG (reference sequence). The PCR ran on 60 Vbeta and 13 Jbeta primers. Sequencing used immunoSEQ multiplex PCR; TCRdb keeps in-frame clones, though not all of them. The sample lists about 270,000 clones, approximately 70% occurring once. The chain has TRBV30 and TRBJ2-3, with 7 bases fitting TRBD1. The receptor was derived from a female donor in good health and CMV-seronegative. The sequencing sample was made of PBMCs. The CDR3 DNA follows: TGTGCCTGGAGTACGACAGGGCGCACAGATACGCAGTATTTT. This gives the protein CAWSTTGRTDTQYF.